This paragraph covers one TCR beta chain sequence. The CDR3 length is 15 residues. Germline V gene lookup returns CDR1 MDHEN and CDR2 SYDVKM. V was clipped by 6 bases and J by 2 bases; unmatched bases: 5. The sample belongs to a study of blood T cell repertoires in COVID-19. Study summary: Collection of acute and convalescent COVID-19 samples took place in the United States, Italy and Spain. In each case, the material was cDNA or gDNA derived from T cells, B-cell-depleted T cells, or PBMCs.

Source study methods: It was from reference gene primer amplification that nucleated cell counts were estimated. Sequencing was performed with immunoSEQ multiplex PCR; in TCRdb, only in-frame clones are kept and a portion is missing. V, J and clone size reflect that table, while D and trimming were determined from the DNA. This table holds about 360,000 clones, about 87% found once. The chain combines TRBV28 with TRBJ2-2, with 8 bases fitting TRBD1. This receptor was identified in a human donor in a cohort sampled during active COVID-19. Sequenced input: peripheral blood. CDR3 in amino acids: CASRGGQGNTGELFF. In DNA form, the CDR3 reads TGTGCCAGCAGGGGTGGACAGGGTAACACCGGGGAGCTGTTTTTT.